A selection of T cell receptor beta chains follows, all from one sample in a study of lymphopenia after photon versus proton radiotherapy. Sequencing was performed with immunoSEQ multiplex PCR; in TCRdb, only in-frame clones are kept and a portion is missing. The sample yields 83,000 or so clones, more than 70% seen once. This material consisted of peripheral blood, taken from a patient treated with proton-based radiotherapy. These receptors were obtained from a man aged 55 to 69 with pancreatic cancer. CDR3s include the opening cysteine and the closing phenylalanine or tryptophan. A D gene is named only where the DNA matches it firmly. Size is omitted from some rows. Given values are once, few, many or a class for expanded clones.

size: .; V: TRBV14; D: .; J: TRBJ2-2; DNA: TGTGCCAGCAGCCAAGATGCAGGAGCCCCTACCACCGGGGAGCTGTTTTTT; CDR3: CASSQDAGAPTTGELFF
size: .; V: TRBV2; D: .; J: TRBJ2-5; DNA: TGTGCCAGCACCCCAGATAGGACGGTGGGGACCCAGTACTTC; CDR3: CASTPDRTVGTQYF
size: few; V: TRBV4-2; D: TRBD2; J: TRBJ2-7; DNA: TGTGCCAGCAGCCAAGAGGCTAGCGGGATCTCCTACGAGCAGTACTTC; CDR3: CASSQEASGISYEQYF
size: .; V: TRBV4-1; D: .; J: TRBJ2-7; DNA: TGCGCCAGCAGCCCAACCTTCTTAACTCGCTACGAGCAGTACTTC; CDR3: CASSPTFLTRYEQYF
size: .; V: TRBV28; D: .; J: TRBJ2-4; DNA: TGTGCCAGCAGTCGCAGGGTTAGTTCGGCCAAAAACATTCAGTACTTC; CDR3: CASSRRVSSAKNIQYF
size: .; V: TRBV6-5; D: .; J: TRBJ2-7; DNA: TGTGCCAGTCATAACCCAGGTCTCGAGCAGTACTTC; CDR3: CASHNPGLEQYF
size: .; V: TRBV14; D: .; J: TRBJ1-2; DNA: TGTGCCAGCAGCCGAAACAGGGTCGGCTACACCTTC; CDR3: CASSRNRVGYTF
size: .; V: TRBV18; D: TRBD1; J: TRBJ2-7; DNA: TGTGCCAGCTCACCACAAGGGGGCGACGAGCAGTACTTC; CDR3: CASSPQGGDEQYF
size: .; V: TRBV29-1; D: TRBD2; J: TRBJ2-7; DNA: TGCAGCGTTGGTCTAGCGGGAACTCCTAGGTACGAGCAGTACTTC; CDR3: CSVGLAGTPRYEQYF
size: .; V: TRBV5-1; D: .; J: TRBJ2-1; DNA: TGCGCCAGCACCTTCTTTGGAGGGACGGGGTCCTACAATGAGCAGTTCTTC; CDR3: CASTFFGGTGSYNEQFF
size: .; V: TRBV29-1; D: TRBD1; J: TRBJ2-7; DNA: TGCAGCACGGGAATGACAGGGGTTGCCTACGAGCAGTACTTC; CDR3: CSTGMTGVAYEQYF
size: .; V: TRBV14; D: .; J: TRBJ1-1; DNA: TGTGCCAGCAGCCAAGCGGGGATGAACACTGAAGCTTTCTTT; CDR3: CASSQAGMNTEAFF
size: .; V: TRBV10-3; D: .; J: TRBJ2-3; DNA: TGTGCCATCAGTGAATCCCCCGCTAGCACAGATACGCAGTATTTT; CDR3: CAISESPASTDTQYF
size: few; V: TRBV28; D: .; J: TRBJ1-4; DNA: TGTGCCAGCAGTTTATTCCGAGAAAAACTGTTTTTT; CDR3: CASSLFREKLFF
size: .; V: TRBV7-9; D: .; J: TRBJ1-3; DNA: TGTGCCAGCAGCTTGGTGTCGGTCTCTGGAAACACCATATATTTT; CDR3: CASSLVSVSGNTIYF
size: .; V: TRBV5-1; D: .; J: TRBJ1-1; DNA: TGCGCCAGCAGCTTACTGGTGGCGGGGGACACTGAAGCTTTCTTT; CDR3: CASSLLVAGDTEAFF
size: .; V: TRBV7-2; D: .; J: TRBJ2-7; DNA: TGTGCCAGCAGCCCACGTCGGGCGGGCGAGCAGTACTTC; CDR3: CASSPRRAGEQYF
size: .; V: TRBV5-8; D: .; J: TRBJ2-2; DNA: TGTGCCAGCAGCTTTGGTAAAGCGCTCGGCACCGGGGAGCTGTTTTTT; CDR3: CASSFGKALGTGELFF
size: .; V: TRBV19; D: .; J: TRBJ2-3; DNA: TGTGCCAGTAGTATCGACGCCACAGATACGCAGTATTTT; CDR3: CASSIDATDTQYF
size: once; V: TRBV28; D: .; J: TRBJ2-7; DNA: TGTGCCAGCAGTTTTTTGGACAGCCGCTACGAGCAGTACTTC; CDR3: CASSFLDSRYEQYF
size: .; V: TRBV6-1; D: .; J: TRBJ1-1; DNA: TGTGCCAGCAGTGAAAGGTTTAGCGGGACTGAAGCTTTCTTT; CDR3: CASSERFSGTEAFF
size: .; V: TRBV2; D: .; J: TRBJ2-5; DNA: TGTGCCAGCAGGGAGACACGCCAAGAGACCCAGTACTTC; CDR3: CASRETRQETQYF
size: .; V: TRBV19; D: TRBD1; J: TRBJ1-5; DNA: TGTGCCAGTAGTGCCGGTTCAGGGGGCGGAGGACAGCCCCAGCATTTT; CDR3: CASSAGSGGGGQPQHF
size: once; V: TRBV4-3; D: TRBD1; J: TRBJ2-3; DNA: TGCGCCAGCAGCCAAGACAGGGGGCGTACAGATACGCAGTATTTT; CDR3: CASSQDRGRTDTQYF
size: .; V: TRBV7-3; D: .; J: TRBJ2-1; DNA: TGTGCCAGCAGCTTAAGGGGTGGCACCCTAGGTGAGCAGTTCTTC; CDR3: CASSLRGGTLGEQFF
size: once; V: TRBV28; D: .; J: TRBJ2-2; DNA: TGTGCCAGCAGTTTAAGGCAGAACACCGGGGAGCTGTTTTTT; CDR3: CASSLRQNTGELFF